This T cell receptor (beta chain) is from a study of radiation and T cells in renal cell carcinoma. Study in general: Nephrectomy followed 15 Gy stereotactic body radiation by 4 weeks.

Stated time point: blood 2 weeks post-SBRT. The sample's treatment: 15 Gy SBRT to primary tumor, nephrectomy 4 weeks later. V lost 3 bases, J lost 3 bases, and 6 bases stayed unmatched. In germline, CDR1 is SGHRS, CDR2 YFSETQ. This CDR3 spans 14 amino acids. Libraries were prepared by immunoSEQ multiplex PCR; TCRdb keeps only in-frame clonotypes and omits some of them. Among 65,000 to 80,000 clones listed, roughly 85% were seen once. This receptor was taken from a woman between 45 and 60 years old with renal cell carcinoma. The chain is built from TRBV5-1 and TRBJ2-7; 7 bases are shared with TRBD1. This specimen consisted of blood, obtained from a patient whose treatment included radiotherapy and nephrectomy. Here the CDR3 DNA reads TGCGCCAGCAGCTCACGACAGGGCAACTACGAGCAGTACTTC. This gives the protein CASSSRQGNYEQYF.